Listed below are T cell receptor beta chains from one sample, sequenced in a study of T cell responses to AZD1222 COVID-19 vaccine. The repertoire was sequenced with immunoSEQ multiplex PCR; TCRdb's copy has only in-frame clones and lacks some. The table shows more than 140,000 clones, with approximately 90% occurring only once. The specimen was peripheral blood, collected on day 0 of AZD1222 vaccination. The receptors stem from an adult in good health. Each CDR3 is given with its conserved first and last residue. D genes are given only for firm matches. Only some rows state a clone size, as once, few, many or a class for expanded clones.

DNA: TGTGCCAGCAGGCAGGGGGCGTCCCAAGCTTTCTTT
CDR3: CASRQGASQAFF
size: NA
V: TRBV2
J: TRBJ1-1
D: TRBD1

DNA: TGCGCCAGCAGCCAAGATTCCGGGTATAATTCACCCCTCCACTTT
CDR3: CASSQDSGYNSPLHF
size: NA
V: TRBV4-3
J: TRBJ1-6
D: NA

DNA: TGTGCCAGCAGCTTGGTCCGGGGGGCAGGCAATGAGCAGTTCTTC
CDR3: CASSLVRGAGNEQFF
size: NA
V: TRBV5-6
J: TRBJ2-1
D: NA

DNA: TGTGCCAGCAGTTTATCGGGGGTTATGAGCAATCAGCCCCAGCATTTT
CDR3: CASSLSGVMSNQPQHF
size: NA
V: TRBV27
J: TRBJ1-5
D: NA

DNA: TGTGCCAGCACGCGGGGAGGGGGCTATACCGGGGAGCTGTTTTTT
CDR3: CASTRGGGYTGELFF
size: NA
V: TRBV7-8
J: TRBJ2-2
D: NA

DNA: TGTGCCAGTAGTATGTCAGCGGGCTACGAGCAGTACTTC
CDR3: CASSMSAGYEQYF
size: NA
V: TRBV19
J: TRBJ2-7
D: NA

DNA: TGTGCCAGCAGTCCCGATGGGGGGGGTAATCAGCCCCAGCATTTT
CDR3: CASSPDGGGNQPQHF
size: NA
V: TRBV27
J: TRBJ1-5
D: NA

DNA: TGTGCCAGCAGCTACCCCGGCGACAGGGCTTACGAGCAGTACTTC
CDR3: CASSYPGDRAYEQYF
size: NA
V: TRBV7-9
J: TRBJ2-7
D: TRBD1

DNA: TGTGCCAGCAGTTACAGGGACTTGGCGGGAGGTAACTCCTACGAGCAGTACTTC
CDR3: CASSYRDLAGGNSYEQYF
size: NA
V: TRBV6-2/TRBV6-3
J: TRBJ2-7
D: TRBD2

DNA: TGTGCCAGCAGTTTATGGTCCGACCCCACTCTTAGGGAAAAACTGTTTTTT
CDR3: CASSLWSDPTLREKLFF
size: NA
V: TRBV28
J: TRBJ1-4
D: NA

DNA: TGTGCCAGCACCCTGGGACAGGGGTATGGCTACACCTTC
CDR3: CASTLGQGYGYTF
size: NA
V: TRBV28
J: TRBJ1-2
D: TRBD1

DNA: TGTGCCAGCAGTAGAGGACAAGGCCGAGAGACCCAGTACTTC
CDR3: CASSRGQGRETQYF
size: few
V: TRBV28
J: TRBJ2-5
D: NA

DNA: TGTGCCAGCAGCTTGTGGCCGCAAGAGACCCAGTACTTC
CDR3: CASSLWPQETQYF
size: NA
V: TRBV11-2
J: TRBJ2-5
D: NA

DNA: TGTGCCAGCCTCACCGGCATGAACACTGAAGCTTTCTTT
CDR3: CASLTGMNTEAFF
size: NA
V: TRBV28
J: TRBJ1-1
D: NA

DNA: TGTGCCAGCAGCTTAGGGGAGCGATACGAGCAGTACTTC
CDR3: CASSLGERYEQYF
size: NA
V: TRBV11-2
J: TRBJ2-7
D: NA

DNA: TGCGCCAGCAGCCCCGGGACCAGCAGTCAGCCCCAGCATTTT
CDR3: CASSPGTSSQPQHF
size: NA
V: TRBV5-1
J: TRBJ1-5
D: NA

DNA: TGCGCCAGCAGCTCCTCCGTGATGGCTGAGCAGTTCTTC
CDR3: CASSSSVMAEQFF
size: NA
V: TRBV5-1
J: TRBJ2-1
D: NA

DNA: TGCGCCAGCAGCCACTACAGGGCCCCGGAGACCCAGTACTTC
CDR3: CASSHYRAPETQYF
size: NA
V: TRBV4-3
J: TRBJ2-5
D: NA

DNA: TGTGCCAGCAGTACCCGGGACAGCGTATTAAACACTGAAGCTTTCTTT
CDR3: CASSTRDSVLNTEAFF
size: NA
V: TRBV6-6
J: TRBJ1-1
D: TRBD1

DNA: TGTGCCAGTAGTATAGTACTAGCGGTCTCCTACGAGCAGTACTTC
CDR3: CASSIVLAVSYEQYF
size: NA
V: TRBV19
J: TRBJ2-7
D: TRBD2

DNA: TGTGCCAGCAGTTATAGGAGGAATGAGCAGTTCTTC
CDR3: CASSYRRNEQFF
size: NA
V: TRBV6-2/TRBV6-3
J: TRBJ2-1
D: NA

DNA: TGTGCCAGCGGGTTCAACAGGGTCGAGCAGTACTTC
CDR3: CASGFNRVEQYF
size: NA
V: TRBV11-2
J: TRBJ2-7
D: NA

DNA: TGTGCCAGCAGTTTAGGAGCGGGGGATTACGAGCAGTACTTC
CDR3: CASSLGAGDYEQYF
size: NA
V: TRBV27
J: TRBJ2-7
D: TRBD2

DNA: TGTGCCAGCAGTTACTCCCCTAGCGGCGGCTACGAGCAGTACTTC
CDR3: CASSYSPSGGYEQYF
size: NA
V: TRBV6-5
J: TRBJ2-7
D: TRBD2

DNA: TGTGCCAGCAGTTTAATGTCGAACATACCCAATGAGCAGTTCTTC
CDR3: CASSLMSNIPNEQFF
size: NA
V: TRBV27
J: TRBJ2-1
D: NA

DNA: TGTGCCAGCAGTGAAAACTTCGGGACGAGGTCCTACGAGCAGTACTTC
CDR3: CASSENFGTRSYEQYF
size: once
V: TRBV27
J: TRBJ2-7
D: NA

DNA: TGTGCCAGCAGTAGGGGGACAGGGAACACTGAAGCTTTCTTT
CDR3: CASSRGTGNTEAFF
size: NA
V: TRBV3-1/TRBV3-2
J: TRBJ1-1
D: TRBD1

DNA: TGTGCCAGCAGCGAACAGGGTCTAAGCACTGAAGCTTTCTTT
CDR3: CASSEQGLSTEAFF
size: once
V: TRBV9
J: TRBJ1-1
D: NA

DNA: TGCGCCAGCAGCTTGGTAGCGGGAGAAGGCACCGGGGAGCTGTTTTTT
CDR3: CASSLVAGEGTGELFF
size: few
V: TRBV5-1
J: TRBJ2-2
D: TRBD2

DNA: TGTGCCATCAGTGATAAAGACACCCCCTATAATTCACCCCTCCACTTT
CDR3: CAISDKDTPYNSPLHF
size: NA
V: TRBV10-3
J: TRBJ1-6
D: NA

DNA: TGTGCCAGCAGTCCGGCGGGGCAAGAGACCCAGTACTTC
CDR3: CASSPAGQETQYF
size: NA
V: TRBV27
J: TRBJ2-5
D: NA

DNA: TGTGCCAGCAGTTACTCAAAAGGGGCAGGGGACTACGAGCAGTACTTC
CDR3: CASSYSKGAGDYEQYF
size: NA
V: TRBV6-2/TRBV6-3
J: TRBJ2-7
D: NA

DNA: TGTGCCTGGAGTGGTCAGGGTGGAGGCACCATATATTTT
CDR3: CAWSGQGGGTIYF
size: once
V: TRBV30
J: TRBJ1-3
D: NA

DNA: TGTGCCAGCAGCCCAAATAGCGGGAGGTTGACAGATACGCAGTATTTT
CDR3: CASSPNSGRLTDTQYF
size: NA
V: TRBV5-6
J: TRBJ2-3
D: TRBD2

DNA: TGTGCCACCAGCAGAGCGAGTTGGTCGGGAGGGCTCGAGCAGTACTTC
CDR3: CATSRASWSGGLEQYF
size: NA
V: TRBV15
J: TRBJ2-7
D: TRBD2

DNA: TGTGCCAGCCCCCCTTGGGATCAAGAGACCCAGTACTTC
CDR3: CASPPWDQETQYF
size: NA
V: TRBV27
J: TRBJ2-5
D: NA

DNA: TGTGCCAGCAGTACTGCCGGGCGCCGAACCTACAATGAGCAGTTCTTC
CDR3: CASSTAGRRTYNEQFF
size: NA
V: TRBV28
J: TRBJ2-1
D: NA

DNA: TGTGCCAGTAGTATTGGAAGGGAGCAGTACTTC
CDR3: CASSIGREQYF
size: once
V: TRBV19
J: TRBJ2-7
D: NA

DNA: TGTGCCAGTAGTATGGAGCTGACACGGTGGAATCAGCCCCAGCATTTT
CDR3: CASSMELTRWNQPQHF
size: NA
V: TRBV19
J: TRBJ1-5
D: NA

DNA: TGTGCCAGCAGCTCCCGACAGGGGCCCTACTACAATGAGCAGTTCTTC
CDR3: CASSSRQGPYYNEQFF
size: NA
V: TRBV11-2
J: TRBJ2-1
D: TRBD1

DNA: TGTGCCAGCAGCCCGGGTGGAAAGGCTGAAGCTTTCTTT
CDR3: CASSPGGKAEAFF
size: NA
V: TRBV6-2/TRBV6-3
J: TRBJ1-1
D: NA

DNA: TGTGCCATCAAGCGGGGTATTTTCCACTTC
CDR3: CAIKRGIFHF
size: NA
V: TRBV9
J: TRBJ2-5
D: TRBD2

DNA: TGTGCCAGCTCACCGAAGAGCAATCAGCCCCAGCATTTT
CDR3: CASSPKSNQPQHF
size: NA
V: TRBV18
J: TRBJ1-5
D: NA

DNA: TGTGCCAGCAGAGGGGTTGTCACCGCTGAAGCTTTCTTT
CDR3: CASRGVVTAEAFF
size: NA
V: TRBV27
J: TRBJ1-1
D: NA

DNA: TGTGCCAGCAGCATTCAGGGGCTCGAGCAGTACTTC
CDR3: CASSIQGLEQYF
size: NA
V: TRBV7-9
J: TRBJ2-7
D: NA

DNA: TGTGCCATCAGAGGGACTTATAGCGCAGATACGCAGTATTTT
CDR3: CAIRGTYSADTQYF
size: NA
V: TRBV10-3
J: TRBJ2-3
D: NA

DNA: TGTGCCAGCAGCTGGCAGGGAAGAAATCAGCCCCAGCATTTT
CDR3: CASSWQGRNQPQHF
size: NA
V: TRBV27
J: TRBJ1-5
D: NA

DNA: TGTGCCAGTAGTATTGGGCACACTCCCTACAATGAGCAGTTCTTC
CDR3: CASSIGHTPYNEQFF
size: NA
V: TRBV19
J: TRBJ2-1
D: NA

DNA: TGTGCCAGCAGTAGGACAGGGGGCTATGGCTACACCTTC
CDR3: CASSRTGGYGYTF
size: NA
V: TRBV6-5
J: TRBJ1-2
D: TRBD1

DNA: TGCGCCAGCAGCCAAGCTCAGGATGGTTCACCCCTCCACTTT
CDR3: CASSQAQDGSPLHF
size: NA
V: TRBV4-3
J: TRBJ1-6
D: NA

DNA: TGTGCCAGCAGCATTCACAGGGTACAGAACGCGAACACTGAAGCTTTCTTT
CDR3: CASSIHRVQNANTEAFF
size: NA
V: TRBV7-8
J: TRBJ1-1
D: NA

DNA: TGTGCCACCAGCAGGGAGGGGGCCTATCAGCCCCAGCATTTT
CDR3: CATSREGAYQPQHF
size: NA
V: TRBV15
J: TRBJ1-5
D: TRBD1

DNA: TGTGCCTGGACCCGAGCCGGGACTATGGGTGAGCAGTACTTC
CDR3: CAWTRAGTMGEQYF
size: NA
V: TRBV30
J: TRBJ2-7
D: TRBD2